These T cell receptor beta chains were read from a single sample in a study of blood T cell repertoires in COVID-19. Produced via immunoSEQ multiplex PCR; TCRdb's table is partial and in-frame only. The data show approximately 220,000 clones, 90% seen once. Sequences were obtained from PBMCs or T cells enriched from blood (not recorded which). The receptors were sampled from a man aged 25-40 years who had been exposed to COVID-19. CDR3s include the opening cysteine and the closing phenylalanine or tryptophan. Fields, in order: V gene, J gene, clone size, D gene, CDR3 protein, CDR3 DNA. The D gene is left open where the match is weak. The size field is filled for only some rows; it gives once, few, many or a size class.

TRBV2	TRBJ2-1	.	.	CASSGGGGRSNEQFF	TGTGCCAGCAGCGGTGGAGGGGGCAGGTCCAATGAGCAGTTCTTC
TRBV29-1	TRBJ1-2	.	TRBD1	CSVFMLTGDGYTF	TGCAGCGTTTTCATGTTGACAGGGGATGGCTACACCTTC
TRBV4-3	TRBJ2-3	.	TRBD1	CASSREIPGQGRTDTQYF	TGCGCCAGCAGCCGAGAGATCCCGGGACAGGGTCGCACAGATACGCAGTATTTT
TRBV3-1/TRBV3-2	TRBJ1-3	.	.	CASSQSREGNTIYF	TGTGCCAGCAGCCAAAGCAGGGAAGGAAACACCATATATTTT
TRBV4-1	TRBJ2-1	.	.	CASSQAWGGNNEQFF	TGCGCCAGCAGCCAAGCGTGGGGGGGCAACAATGAGCAGTTCTTC
TRBV3-1/TRBV3-2	TRBJ1-1	.	TRBD1	CASSLFSGGTEAFF	TGTGCCAGCAGCCTATTTTCAGGGGGCACTGAAGCTTTCTTT
TRBV6-5	TRBJ2-1	once	TRBD1	CASSRPAGGGEQFF	TGTGCCAGCAGCCGTCCGGCAGGGGGCGGTGAGCAGTTCTTC
TRBV2	TRBJ1-1	.	.	CASSYSILAEAFF	TGTGCCAGCAGTTACAGCATTCTGGCTGAAGCTTTCTTT
TRBV7-2	TRBJ1-3	.	TRBD1	CASSSTGASGNTIYF	TGTGCCAGCAGCTCAACAGGGGCCTCTGGAAACACCATATATTTT
TRBV7-9	TRBJ1-2	once	.	CASSLVHREWNTF	TGTGCCAGCAGCTTAGTCCACAGGGAGTGGAACACCTTC
TRBV4-2	TRBJ2-2	.	.	CASSQDLVVDTGELFF	TGTGCCAGCAGCCAAGATCTCGTAGTGGACACCGGGGAGCTGTTTTTT
TRBV12-5	TRBJ2-1	few	.	CASGLGVYNEQFF	TGTGCTAGTGGGCTAGGGGTCTACAATGAGCAGTTCTTC
TRBV7-9	TRBJ1-2	.	.	CASSPGLIYGYTF	TGTGCCAGCAGCCCAGGGTTGATCTATGGCTACACCTTC
TRBV7-9	TRBJ1-2	.	.	CASSLKVGPGYTF	TGTGCCAGCAGCTTAAAGGTGGGGCCTGGCTACACCTTC
TRBV4-1	TRBJ2-3	.	TRBD1	CASSQERGTADTQYF	TGCGCCAGCAGCCAAGAGCGAGGGACAGCAGATACGCAGTATTTT
TRBV5-6	TRBJ1-3	once	.	CASSLGLGRAWLYF	TGTGCCAGCAGCTTGGGTTTAGGGAGAGCCTGGTTATATTTT
TRBV2	TRBJ2-7	.	TRBD1	CASSVLDRGEQYF	TGTGCCAGCAGTGTTCTGGACAGGGGGGAGCAGTACTTC
TRBV3-1/TRBV3-2	TRBJ1-2	.	.	CASSQDIWVGYTF	TGTGCCAGCAGCCAGGACATATGGGTGGGCTACACCTTC
TRBV3-1/TRBV3-2	TRBJ1-6	.	TRBD1	CASARQGANSPLHF	TGTGCCAGCGCAAGACAGGGAGCTAATTCACCCCTCCACTTT
TRBV5-4	TRBJ2-2	.	.	CASSFVGGLAGELFF	TGTGCCAGCAGCTTTGTAGGGGGTCTCGCCGGGGAGCTGTTTTTT
TRBV21-1	TRBJ1-6	.	.	CASSFQGGQGAWRSISSPLHF	TGTGCCAGCAGCTTTCAGGGTGGACAGGGGGCTTGGAGAAGTATCTCTTCACCCCTCCACTTT
TRBV2	TRBJ2-7	.	TRBD1	CASRPGTGRHEQYF	TGTGCCAGCAGGCCCGGGACAGGGCGCCACGAGCAGTACTTC
TRBV5-4	TRBJ1-1	.	TRBD1	CASSTLGQLNTEAFF	TGTGCCAGTAGCACACTGGGACAGTTGAACACTGAAGCTTTCTTT
TRBV7-3	TRBJ1-1	.	.	CASSLTRLNTEAFF	TGTGCCAGCAGCTTAACGAGATTGAACACTGAAGCTTTCTTT
TRBV29-1	TRBJ2-3	.	TRBD1	CSAGQGGDTQYF	TGCAGCGCAGGACAGGGGGGAGATACGCAGTATTTT
TRBV9	TRBJ2-5	.	TRBD2	CASSVETSGAYAYF	TGTGCCAGCAGCGTAGAGACTAGCGGGGCTTATGCTTACTTC
TRBV7-2	TRBJ2-7	.	TRBD2	CASRVGGGLSYEQYF	TGTGCCAGCAGGGTGGGCGGGGGGCTTTCCTACGAGCAGTACTTC
TRBV19	TRBJ1-1	.	.	CASRAGYTEAFF	TGTGCCAGTAGGGCAGGGTACACTGAAGCTTTCTTT